These 7 T cell receptor beta chains originate from one sample sequenced in a study of cytomegalovirus exposure and HLA in healthy donors listed by TCRdb under 2017. The library was generated by the immunoSEQ multiplex PCR assay. For the multiplex PCR, a mixture combining 60 forward primers for TCR Vbeta segments and 13 reverse primers for TCR Jbeta segments was used. TCRdb's version of the immuneACCESS table is confined to in-frame rearrangements and falls short of the full clone set. An unresolved V gene accounts for under half of the shortfall where checked; the remainder is of unknown origin. The sample records some 200,000 clones, roughly four fifths of which are singletons. The top ten constitute roughly 2.5% of the sample. Specimen: PBMCs. The receptor source for this set is a woman between 35 and 50 years old in good health and CMV-seronegative.

The chain employs TRBV30 and TRBJ2-7; TRBD1 matches at 7 bases. CDR3 size: 18 residues. The V gene's germline CDR1 is GTSNPN and CDR2 SVGIG (reference sequence). Unmatched junction bases numbered 18, after V lost 4 bases and J lost 0 bases. In DNA, the CDR3 is TGTGCCTGGAAAAGCCCGCTTCAACAGGGGCAGAGCTCCTACGAGCAGTACTTC. Protein product: CAWKSPLQQGQSSYEQYF.

The chain combines TRBV12-5 with TRBJ2-7, with 8 bases fitting TRBD1. Germline V gene data show CDR1 as LGHNT and CDR2 as FRNRAP. The length of the CDR3 is 14 residues. The V and J ends lost 4 bases and 6 bases, in that order; junction bases with no gene match: 8. The CDR3 reads CASGYYGQGSEQYF. The CDR3 DNA reads as TGTGCTAGTGGTTACTACGGACAGGGCAGCGAGCAGTACTTC.

The chain is built from TRBV7-2 and TRBJ1-1; the D is unclear. The CDR3 is 13 amino acids. Per the germline V gene, CDR1 is SGHTA and CDR2 is FQGNSA. Trimming cost V 3 bases and J 3 bases, with 8 bases left between them. The CDR3: CASSFSRDTEAFF. CDR3 nucleotide sequence: TGTGCCAGCAGCTTCTCCCGGGACACTGAAGCTTTCTTT.

V and J are TRBV5-4 and TRBJ2-2, with D unclear. Germline CDR1 and CDR2: SGHNT and YYREEE (reference sequence). V lost 0 bases to trimming and J lost 1 base, with 4 bases between them. The CDR3 has 14 amino acids. The CDR3 spells CASSLGLNTGELFF. The CDR3 nucleotides read TGTGCCAGCAGCTTGGGTCTGAACACCGGGGAGCTGTTTTTT.

A few counts support this clone. The chain joins TRBV6-4 to TRBJ2-3; 7 nucleotides agree with TRBD2. V trimming: 0 bases; J trimming: 0 bases; junction bases outside the gene matches: 3. There are 16 residues in the CDR3. Germline V lookup: CDR1 MRHNA, CDR2 SNTAGT. In DNA, the CDR3 is TGTGCCAGCAGTGACTCGAGTAGCGGGAGCACAGATACGCAGTATTTT. Translating gives CASSDSSSGSTDTQYF.

The chain is built from TRBV27 and TRBJ2-2; weak D call: TRBD1 (5 bases). Germline CDR1 reads MNHEY; CDR2 reads SMNVEV (reference sequence). CDR3 size: 12 residues. The V and J ends lost 8 bases and 5 bases respectively, with 9 bases between them. CDR3 amino acids: CASCGATGELFF. The CDR3 nucleotides are TGTGCCAGCTGTGGGGCAACCGGGGAGCTGTTTTTT.

The rearrangement joins TRBV27 to TRBJ2-7; 8 nucleotides agree with TRBD2. This CDR3 region has 16 residues. CDR1 MNHEY and CDR2 SMNVEV come from the germline V gene (reference sequence). Unmatched junction bases numbered 6, after V lost 2 bases and J lost 0 bases. This chain's CDR3 is CASSLLAGALSYEQYF. The CDR3, as DNA: TGTGCCAGCAGTTTACTAGCGGGCGCTCTCTCCTACGAGCAGTACTTC.